The rows below give T cell receptor beta chains drawn from one sample of a study of T cell responses to AZD1222 COVID-19 vaccine. Clones were read by immunoSEQ multiplex PCR, and TCRdb kept only the in-frame ones, dropping some. The sample records approximately 100,000 clones, nearly 90% being singletons. The sequencing here drew on peripheral blood, taken on day 0 of MenACWY control vaccination. The receptor set was obtained from an adult in good health. The CDR3 runs from the conserved cysteine through the conserved F or W. D genes are given only for firm matches. The size entry is marked missing in some rows and otherwise reads once, few, many or a size class.

V gene	clone size	D gene	J gene	CDR3 DNA	CDR3 protein
TRBV3-1/TRBV3-2	.	.	TRBJ2-1	TGTGCCAGCAGCCAAGGGGGGATGCAGTTCTTC	CASSQGGMQFF
TRBV6-5	.	TRBD1	TRBJ1-2	TGTGCCAGCATCCTGGGGGAGGGGGCTGGCTATGGCTACACCTTC	CASILGEGAGYGYTF
TRBV5-3	.	.	TRBJ1-1	TGTGCCAGAAGCTTGGACGGGAGGGGCAGCTGCACTGAAGCTTTCTTT	CARSLDGRGSCTEAFF
TRBV9	.	TRBD1	TRBJ1-6	TGTGCCAGCAGCGTAGGCAGGGGGGATTCACCCCTCCACTTT	CASSVGRGDSPLHF
TRBV19	.	.	TRBJ2-3	TGTGCCAGTAGTATTGGGGCAGGAAGCACAGATACGCAGTATTTT	CASSIGAGSTDTQYF
TRBV7-3	.	.	TRBJ2-7	TGTGCCAGCAGCTGCAACTTTCCGGTAGGGGGGTGCGAGCAGTACTTC	CASSCNFPVGGCEQYF
TRBV11-2	.	TRBD1	TRBJ1-3	TGTGCCAGCAGCTCAAGCGACAGGGCGCGCTCTGGAAACACCATATATTTT	CASSSSDRARSGNTIYF
TRBV7-2	.	.	TRBJ1-4	TGTGCCAGCAGCTTAGGACTCAGCCGTAATGAAAAACTGTTTTTT	CASSLGLSRNEKLFF
TRBV6-5	.	.	TRBJ1-1	TGTGCCAGCAGTTATTTAATCGGGAACGAAGCTTTCTTT	CASSYLIGNEAFF
TRBV11-2	.	TRBD1	TRBJ1-1	TGTGCCAGCAGCGCGACAGGGGGTTTGCTGGACACTGAAGCTTTCTTT	CASSATGGLLDTEAFF
TRBV24-1	.	.	TRBJ1-5	TGTGCCACCAGTGACCCCGGACAAAACAATCAGCCCCAGCATTTT	CATSDPGQNNQPQHF
TRBV6-5	.	.	TRBJ1-2	TGTGCCAGCAGTTACTCAGGGAAGGGTGGCTACACCTTC	CASSYSGKGGYTF
TRBV9	.	.	TRBJ1-6	TGTGCCAGCAGCGCCGAAGGATGGGCGACAGGAAATAATTCACCCCTCCACTTT	CASSAEGWATGNNSPLHF
TRBV27	.	TRBD2	TRBJ2-1	TGTGCTTCGGGGGGGGCCCCCCTCAATGAGCAGTTCTTC	CASGGAPLNEQFF
TRBV5-4	.	.	TRBJ2-1	TGTGCCAGCAGCTTTGAAACTGGTTACAATGAGCAGTTCTTC	CASSFETGYNEQFF
TRBV6-6	once	.	TRBJ1-4	TGTGCCAGCAGTAGGAGTCAGTCTAATGAAAAACTGTTTTTT	CASSRSQSNEKLFF
TRBV2	.	TRBD1	TRBJ1-6	TGTGCCAGCACAGGGGGGCAGAGCTCCTATAATTCACCCCTCCACTTT	CASTGGQSSYNSPLHF
TRBV9	.	.	TRBJ1-5	TGTGCCAGCAGCGTATTCGGTGGACAGCCCCAGCATTTT	CASSVFGGQPQHF
TRBV3-1/TRBV3-2	.	.	TRBJ1-3	TGTGCCAGCAGCGCCTCTGGAAACACCATATATTTT	CASSASGNTIYF
TRBV4-1	.	.	TRBJ2-3	TGCGCCAGCAGCCAGGACGGGGTTAACACAGATACGCAGTATTTT	CASSQDGVNTDTQYF
TRBV4-2	.	.	TRBJ2-5	TGTGCCAGCAGTCGACCAGATGAAGAGACCCAGTACTTC	CASSRPDEETQYF
TRBV18	.	.	TRBJ1-1	TGTGCCAGCTCACCACAAGCTGAAGCTTTCTTT	CASSPQAEAFF
TRBV9	.	.	TRBJ2-1	TGTGCCAGCAGCGTAGAAGCGTACGGGACAAATTACAATGAGCAGTTCTTC	CASSVEAYGTNYNEQFF
TRBV3-1/TRBV3-2	.	TRBD1	TRBJ2-7	TGTGCCAGCAGCACCGGGACAGGGTCCTACGAGCAGTACTTC	CASSTGTGSYEQYF
TRBV7-3	.	.	TRBJ1-6	TGTGCCAGCAGCTTAACGCCCCGCGGATATAATTCACCCCTCCACTTT	CASSLTPRGYNSPLHF
TRBV18	.	.	TRBJ1-1	TGTGCCAGCTCCGGCCCATCGGGGCTCAAACCACCTGAAGCTTTCTTT	CASSGPSGLKPPEAFF
TRBV6-1	.	.	TRBJ1-2	TGTGCCAGCAGTGAAGGGCAGGCATATGGCTACACCTTC	CASSEGQAYGYTF
TRBV5-6	.	TRBD2	TRBJ2-3	TGTGCCAGCAGCTTGGCAAAGCGGGGGGTTGATACGCAGTATTTT	CASSLAKRGVDTQYF
TRBV14	few	.	TRBJ1-2	TGTGCCAGCAGCCAGGGCCCTAACTATGGCTACACCTTC	CASSQGPNYGYTF